The rows below give T cell receptor beta chains drawn from one sample of a study of beta chain features in type 1 diabetes. Libraries were prepared by immunoSEQ multiplex PCR; TCRdb keeps only in-frame clonotypes and omits some of them. The sample includes 200,000 to 250,000 clones, 27% of them seen just once. The sequenced sample consisted of central memory CD4+ T cells from blood. These receptor sequences come from a young man in good health. The CDR3 runs from the conserved cysteine through the conserved F or W.

V gene	J gene	CDR3 length	CDR3 protein
TRBV30	TRBJ2-5	11	CAWSLKETQYF
TRBV6-5	TRBJ1-1	14	CASSPGRQGGGAFF
TRBV11-3	TRBJ1-1	13	CASSLAQGTEAFF
TRBV30	TRBJ2-4	12	CAWRAQGLIQYF
TRBV7-2	TRBJ2-1	15	CASSSRTPAYNEQFF
TRBV7-2	TRBJ1-5	15	CASSFVVGDHQPQHF
TRBV2	TRBJ1-2	14	CASSVEQGAHGYTF
TRBV30	TRBJ1-6	14	CAWSVGGDNSPLHF
TRBV5-5	TRBJ2-4	13	CASSLADPNIQYF
TRBV29-1	TRBJ1-1	14	CSVGRQVMNTEAFF
TRBV5-1	TRBJ2-3	16	CASSRGTSGLTDTQYF
TRBV19	TRBJ1-3	15	CASSLHRGGGNTIYF
TRBV21-1	TRBJ1-6	14	CASSERGHNSPLHF
TRBV7-2	TRBJ1-2	13	CASSPGQTYGYTF
TRBV7-9	TRBJ2-5	12	CASSSVVETQYF
TRBV5-4	TRBJ1-1	14	CASSLVGWNTEAFF
TRBV18	TRBJ2-3	11	CASRRTDTQYF
TRBV29-1	TRBJ2-2	14	CSAEGSPNTGELFF
TRBV30	TRBJ2-4	12	CAWSVQGNIQYF
TRBV7-2	TRBJ2-3	15	CASSLPSGSRDTQYF
TRBV27	TRBJ2-3	14	CASSLKGGGDTQYF
TRBV6-8	TRBJ2-1	12	CASSTLADEQFF
TRBV2	TRBJ2-2	14	CASRTDRNAGELFF
TRBV6-5	TRBJ2-3	15	CASSYRRVGADTQYF